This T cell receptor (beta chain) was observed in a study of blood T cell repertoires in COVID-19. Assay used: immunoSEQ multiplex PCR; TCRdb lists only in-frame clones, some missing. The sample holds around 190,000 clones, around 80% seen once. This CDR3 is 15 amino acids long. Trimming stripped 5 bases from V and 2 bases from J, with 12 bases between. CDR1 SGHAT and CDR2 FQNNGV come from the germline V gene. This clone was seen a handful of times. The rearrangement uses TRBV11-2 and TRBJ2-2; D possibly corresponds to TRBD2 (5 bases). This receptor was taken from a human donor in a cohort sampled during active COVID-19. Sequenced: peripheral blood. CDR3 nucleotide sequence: TGTGCCAGCAGCCCCTACCGGGATAACACCGGGGAGCTGTTTTTT. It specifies CASSPYRDNTGELFF. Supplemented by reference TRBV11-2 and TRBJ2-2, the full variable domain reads EAGVAQSPRYKIIEKRQSVAFWCNPISGHATLYWYQQILGQGPKLLIQFQNNGVVDDSQLPKDRFSAERLKGVDSTLKIQPAKLEDSAVYLCASSPYRDNTGELFFGEGSRLTVL.